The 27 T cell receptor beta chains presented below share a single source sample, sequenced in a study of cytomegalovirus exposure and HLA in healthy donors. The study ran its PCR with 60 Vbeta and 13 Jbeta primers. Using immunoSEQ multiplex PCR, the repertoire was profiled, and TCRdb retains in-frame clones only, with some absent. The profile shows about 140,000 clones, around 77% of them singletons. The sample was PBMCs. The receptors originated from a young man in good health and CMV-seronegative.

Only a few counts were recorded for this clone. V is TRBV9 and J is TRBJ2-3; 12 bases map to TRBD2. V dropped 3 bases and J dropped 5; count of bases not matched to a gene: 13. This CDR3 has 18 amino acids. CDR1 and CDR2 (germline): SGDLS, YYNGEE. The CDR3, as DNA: TGTGCCAGCAGCGCCCAAATTCAACTAGCGGGAGGCGTAGATACGCAGTATTTT. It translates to CASSAQIQLAGGVDTQYF.

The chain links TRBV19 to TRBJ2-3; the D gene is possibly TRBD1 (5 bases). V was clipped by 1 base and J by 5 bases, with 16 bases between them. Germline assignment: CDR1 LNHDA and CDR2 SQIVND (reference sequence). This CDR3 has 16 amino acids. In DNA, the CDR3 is TGTGCCAGTAGTATAGTTCGGCAGGGCCCCCAAGATACGCAGTATTTT. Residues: CASSIVRQGPQDTQYF. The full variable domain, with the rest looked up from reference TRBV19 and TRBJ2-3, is DGGITQSPKYLFRKEGQNVTLSCEQNLNHDAMYWYRQDPGQGLRLIYYSQIVNDFQKGDIAEGYSVSREKKESFPLTVTSAQKNPTAFYLCASSIVRQGPQDTQYFGPGTRLTVL.

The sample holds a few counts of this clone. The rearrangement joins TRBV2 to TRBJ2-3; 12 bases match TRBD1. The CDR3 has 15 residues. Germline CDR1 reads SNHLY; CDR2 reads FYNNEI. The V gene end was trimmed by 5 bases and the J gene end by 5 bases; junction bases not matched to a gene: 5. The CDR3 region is CASSTGTGGGDTQYF. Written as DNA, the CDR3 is TGTGCCAGCAGTACCGGGACAGGGGGCGGAGATACGCAGTATTTT.

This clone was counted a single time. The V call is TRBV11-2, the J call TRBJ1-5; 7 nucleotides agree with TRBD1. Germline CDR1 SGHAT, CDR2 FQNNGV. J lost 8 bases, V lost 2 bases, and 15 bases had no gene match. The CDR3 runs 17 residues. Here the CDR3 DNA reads TGTGCCAGCAGCTTAACCGGACAGGCCGCGCAGATGGAGCCCCAGCATTTT. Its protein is CASSLTGQAAQMEPQHF.

The CDR3 nucleotides are TGTGCCAGCATCATACAGGGTAGAAGTAATGGCTACACCTTC. Its protein is CASIIQGRSNGYTF. The chain couples TRBV13 to TRBJ1-2; TRBD1 might be the D (6 bases). Trimming removed 7 bases from V and 6 bases from J, with 18 bases in between. The CDR3 has 14 amino acids. Germline CDR1 PRHDT, CDR2 FYEKMQ (reference sequence).

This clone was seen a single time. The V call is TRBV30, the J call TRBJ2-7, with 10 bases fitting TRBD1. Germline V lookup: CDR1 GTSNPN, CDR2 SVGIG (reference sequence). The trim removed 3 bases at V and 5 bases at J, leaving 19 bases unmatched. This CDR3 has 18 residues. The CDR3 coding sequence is TGTGCCTGGAGGGGCAGGGACAGGGGAGTTCAGAGTTGGGACGAGCAGTACTTC. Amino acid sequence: CAWRGRDRGVQSWDEQYF.

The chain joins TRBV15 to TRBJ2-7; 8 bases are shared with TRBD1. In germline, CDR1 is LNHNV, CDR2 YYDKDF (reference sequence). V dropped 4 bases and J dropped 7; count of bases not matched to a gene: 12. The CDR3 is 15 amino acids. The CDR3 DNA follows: TGTGCCACCAGCACCGGGACAGGAGGTTTTTGGGAGCAGTACTTC. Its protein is CATSTGTGGFWEQYF.

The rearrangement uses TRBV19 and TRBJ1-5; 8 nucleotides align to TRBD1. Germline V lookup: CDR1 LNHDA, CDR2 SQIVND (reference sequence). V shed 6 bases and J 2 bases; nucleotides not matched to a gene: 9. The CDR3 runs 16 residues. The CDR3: CASRIGQGRGNQPQHF. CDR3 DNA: TGTGCCAGTAGGATCGGACAGGGCCGGGGCAATCAGCCCCAGCATTTT.

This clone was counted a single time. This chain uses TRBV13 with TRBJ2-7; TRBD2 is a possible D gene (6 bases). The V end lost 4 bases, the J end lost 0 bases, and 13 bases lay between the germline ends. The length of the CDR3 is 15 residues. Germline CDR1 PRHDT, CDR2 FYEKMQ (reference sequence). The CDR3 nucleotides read TGTGCCAGCAGCTGGACTAATACACCCTCCTACGAGCAGTACTTC. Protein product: CASSWTNTPSYEQYF.

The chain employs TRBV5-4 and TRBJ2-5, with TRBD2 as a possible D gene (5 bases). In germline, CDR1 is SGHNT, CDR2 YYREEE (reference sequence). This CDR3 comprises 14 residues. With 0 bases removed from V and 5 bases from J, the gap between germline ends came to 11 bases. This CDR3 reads CASSLEWRRETQYF. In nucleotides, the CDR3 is TGTGCCAGCAGCTTGGAGTGGAGGAGGGAGACCCAGTACTTC.

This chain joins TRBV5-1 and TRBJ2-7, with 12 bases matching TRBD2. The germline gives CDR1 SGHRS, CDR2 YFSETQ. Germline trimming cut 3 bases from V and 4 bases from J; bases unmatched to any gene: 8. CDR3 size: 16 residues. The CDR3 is CASSSTPGTSGYEQYF. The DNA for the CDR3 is TGCGCCAGCAGCTCGACCCCCGGGACTAGCGGGTACGAGCAGTACTTC.

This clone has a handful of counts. The CDR3 DNA follows: TGTGCCAGCAGTGAAAGCCCGGGGAATGAGCAGTTCTTC. It codes for CASSESPGNEQFF. V and J are TRBV6-1 and TRBJ2-1; D perhaps matches TRBD2 (5 bases). The CDR3 covers 13 residues. Germline V gene sequence: CDR1 MNHNS, CDR2 SASEGT. V lost 2 bases and J 7 bases, leaving 9 bases between the germline ends.

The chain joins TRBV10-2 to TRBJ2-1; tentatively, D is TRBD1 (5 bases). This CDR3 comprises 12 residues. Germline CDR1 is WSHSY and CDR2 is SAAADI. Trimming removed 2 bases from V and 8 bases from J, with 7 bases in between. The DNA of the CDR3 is TGCGCCAGCAGTGAGCAGGGTTATGAGCAGTTCTTC. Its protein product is CASSEQGYEQFF.

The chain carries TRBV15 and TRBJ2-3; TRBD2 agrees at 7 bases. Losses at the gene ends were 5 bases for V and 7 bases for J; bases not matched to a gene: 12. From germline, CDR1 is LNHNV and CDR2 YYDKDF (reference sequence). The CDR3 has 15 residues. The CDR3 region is CATSGEGAWTYTQYF. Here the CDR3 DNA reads TGTGCCACCAGCGGGGAGGGAGCATGGACCTATACGCAGTATTTT.

The CDR3 nucleotides are TGTGCCAGCAGGTTCGGGACAGGGCCAGGCGAGCAGTACTTC. This translates into CASRFGTGPGEQYF. The V call is TRBV27, the J call TRBJ2-5, with TRBD1 matching over 9 bases. The DNA end favors TRBJ2-7, so the J call may be wrong. This CDR3 is built from 14 residues. Germline assignment: CDR1 MNHEY and CDR2 SMNVEV (reference sequence).

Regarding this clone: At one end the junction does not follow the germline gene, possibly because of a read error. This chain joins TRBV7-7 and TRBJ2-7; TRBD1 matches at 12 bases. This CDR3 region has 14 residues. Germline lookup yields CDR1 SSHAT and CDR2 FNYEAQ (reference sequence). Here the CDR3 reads CASSGRDRGHEQYF. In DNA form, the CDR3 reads TGTGCTAGCAGCGGCCGGGACAGGGGGCACGAGCAGTACTTC.

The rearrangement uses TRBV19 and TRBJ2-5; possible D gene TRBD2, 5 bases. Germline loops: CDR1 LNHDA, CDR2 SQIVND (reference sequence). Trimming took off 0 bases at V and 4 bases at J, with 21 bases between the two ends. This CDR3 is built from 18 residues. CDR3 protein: CASSIDSITGAGGETQYF. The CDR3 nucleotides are TGTGCCAGTAGTATAGATTCGATAACCGGAGCTGGAGGAGAGACCCAGTACTTC.

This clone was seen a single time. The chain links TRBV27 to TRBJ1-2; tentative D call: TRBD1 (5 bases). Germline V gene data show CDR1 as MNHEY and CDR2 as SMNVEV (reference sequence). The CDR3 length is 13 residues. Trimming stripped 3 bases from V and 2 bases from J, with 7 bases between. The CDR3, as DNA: TGTGCCAGCAGTTTCAGGGCGAACTATGGCTACACCTTC. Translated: CASSFRANYGYTF.

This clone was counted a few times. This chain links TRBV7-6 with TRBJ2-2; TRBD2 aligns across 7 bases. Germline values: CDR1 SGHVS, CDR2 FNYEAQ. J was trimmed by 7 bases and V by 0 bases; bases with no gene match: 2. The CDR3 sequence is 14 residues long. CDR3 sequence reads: CASSLAASGGELFF. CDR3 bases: TGTGCCAGCAGCTTAGCGGCTAGCGGCGGGGAGCTGTTTTTT. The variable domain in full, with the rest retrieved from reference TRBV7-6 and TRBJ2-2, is GAGVSQSPRYKVTKRGQDVALRCDPISGHVSLYWYRQALGQGPEFLTYFNYEAQQDKSGLPNDRFSAERPEGSISTLTIQRTEQRDSAMYRCASSLAASGGELFFGEGSRLTVL.

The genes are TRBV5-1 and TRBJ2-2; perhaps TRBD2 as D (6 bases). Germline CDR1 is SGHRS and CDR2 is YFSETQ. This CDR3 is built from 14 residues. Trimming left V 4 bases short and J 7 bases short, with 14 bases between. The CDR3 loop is CASSPGAGGGELFF. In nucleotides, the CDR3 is TGCGCCAGCAGCCCGGGAGCTGGTGGCGGGGAGCTGTTTTTT.

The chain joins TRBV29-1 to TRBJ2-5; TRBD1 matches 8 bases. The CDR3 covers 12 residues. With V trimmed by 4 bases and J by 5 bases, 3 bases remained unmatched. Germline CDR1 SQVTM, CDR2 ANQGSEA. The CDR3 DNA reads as TGCAGCGTTGGACAGGGGATTGAGACCCAGTACTTC. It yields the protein CSVGQGIETQYF.

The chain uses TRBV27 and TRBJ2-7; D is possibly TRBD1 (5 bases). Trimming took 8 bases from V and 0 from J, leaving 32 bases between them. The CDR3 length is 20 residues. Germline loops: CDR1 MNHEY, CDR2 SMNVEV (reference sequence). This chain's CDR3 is CASHLRLGPLNHQGSYEQYF. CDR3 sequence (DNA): TGTGCCAGCCACCTCCGACTCGGCCCCCTGAACCACCAGGGCTCCTACGAGCAGTACTTC.

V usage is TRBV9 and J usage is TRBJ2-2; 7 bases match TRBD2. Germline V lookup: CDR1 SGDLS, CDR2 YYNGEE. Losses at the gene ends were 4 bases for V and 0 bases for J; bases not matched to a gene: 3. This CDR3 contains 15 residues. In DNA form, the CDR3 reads TGTGCCAGCAGCCGAAGCGGGACGAACACCGGGGAGCTGTTTTTT. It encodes CASSRSGTNTGELFF. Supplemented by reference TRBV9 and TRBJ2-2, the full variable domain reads DSGVTQTPKHLITATGQRVTLRCSPRSGDLSVYWYQQSLDQGLQFLIQYYNGEERAKGNILERFSAQQFPDLHSELNLSSLELGDSALYFCASSRSGTNTGELFFGEGSRLTVL.

The CDR3 DNA reads as TGCGCCAGCAGCCCCGGACAGATCCAAGAGACCCAGTACTTC. It is translated as CASSPGQIQETQYF. The genes are TRBV5-1 and TRBJ2-5; perhaps TRBD1 as D (6 bases). The CDR3 has 14 residues. Germline CDR1 is SGHRS and CDR2 is YFSETQ. Trimming cost V 4 bases and J 1 base, with 11 bases left between them.

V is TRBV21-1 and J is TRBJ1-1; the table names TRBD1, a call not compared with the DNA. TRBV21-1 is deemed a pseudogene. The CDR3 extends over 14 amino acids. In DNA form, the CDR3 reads TGTGCCAGCAGCAAATGGACAGGGGGCGAGACGGCTTTCTTT. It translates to CASSKWTGGETAFF.

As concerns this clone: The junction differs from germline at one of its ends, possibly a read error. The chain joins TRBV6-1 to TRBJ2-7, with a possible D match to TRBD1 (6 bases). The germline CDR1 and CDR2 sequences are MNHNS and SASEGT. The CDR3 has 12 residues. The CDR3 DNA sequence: TGTGCCAGCGGTGAGTACAGGGACGAGCAGTACTTC. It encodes CASGEYRDEQYF.

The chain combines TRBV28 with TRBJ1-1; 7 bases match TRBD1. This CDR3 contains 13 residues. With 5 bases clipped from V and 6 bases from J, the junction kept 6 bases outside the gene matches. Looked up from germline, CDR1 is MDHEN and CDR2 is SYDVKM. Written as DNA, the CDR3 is TGTGCCAGCAGTGAAGGACAGGTCCCTGAAGCTTTCTTT. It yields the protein CASSEGQVPEAFF.